This TCR beta chain comes out of a study of cytomegalovirus exposure and HLA in healthy donors. To note about this clone: The target antigen is unknown.

V lost 5 bases to trimming and J lost 2 bases, with 9 bases between them. Germline V gives CDR1 MNHEY, CDR2 SVGAGI. The CDR3 length is 13 residues. Study outcomes and limitations: For cytomegalovirus status, the classifier reportedly gave diagnoses with high specificity and sensitivity.

The data were produced by immunoSEQ multiplex PCR, yet TCRdb's version contains in-frame clones alone and is incomplete. The sample lists some 200,000 clones, about 89% occurring once. Sequenced sample: PBMCs. The receptor was isolated from a man aged 25-45 years in good health and CMV-seropositive. V and J are TRBV6-5 and TRBJ1-1; D is uncertain. CDR3 sequence (DNA): TGTGCCAGCAGTATAAAACTAAACACTGAAGCTTTCTTT. Residues: CASSIKLNTEAFF.